The 3 T cell receptor beta chains given below trace back to one sample, sequenced in a study of T cell repertoires in cytomegalovirus infection. MiXCR, applied by TCRdb to the reads, yields one record per CDR3 protein. The table lists almost 500,000 distinct CDR3 sequences, about 10% of them singletons. Sample: PBMCs. Receptors originate from a human donor in good health (CMV status not recorded). Some clones in this sample may be carry-over from other donors' samples.

Only a few counts were recorded for this clonotype. The V and J genes are TRBV29-1 and TRBJ2-1; D gene uncertain. This CDR3 region has 13 residues. V lost 2 bases to trimming and J lost 1 base, with 6 bases between them. The germline V gene encodes CDR1 SQVTM and CDR2 ANQGSEA. The DNA of the CDR3 is TGCAGCGTTGAAAAACAGTCCTACAATGAGCAGTTCTTC. Amino acids: CSVEKQSYNEQFF.

The chain joins TRBV30 to TRBJ1-1, with 7 nucleotides matching TRBD1. Germline CDR1 and CDR2: GTSNPN and SVGIG (reference sequence). CDR3 length equals 21 residues. V was pared by 1 base and J by 7 bases, with 30 bases of the junction left unmatched. The CDR3 loop is CAWSARDRVPSSSSLRYEAFF. CDR3 bases: TGTGCCTGGAGTGCACGGGACAGAGTCCCGTCTTCCTCCTCCCTCCGGTATGAAGCTTTCTTT.

There are many counts of this clonotype. The chain has TRBV14 and TRBJ2-1, with D uncertain. V was shortened by 1 base and J by 2 bases, with 15 bases between the two germline ends. The germline V gene has CDR1 SGHDN and CDR2 FVKESK. The CDR3 is 17 amino acids. Here the CDR3 reads CASSQGWENYPYNEQFF. Written as DNA, the CDR3 is TGTGCCAGCAGCCAAGGTTGGGAAAACTACCCCTACAATGAGCAGTTCTTC.